The 18 T cell receptor beta chains below come from one sample, sequenced in a study of blood T cell repertoires in COVID-19. TCRdb's table, derived via immunoSEQ multiplex PCR, lists solely in-frame clones and lacks some. In the table there are 300,000 to 350,000 clones, over 75% of which are singletons. The sequenced sample was PBMCs or T cells enriched from blood (not recorded which). Source of these receptors: a man aged 25-40 years who had recovered from COVID-19.

The chain combines TRBV30 with TRBJ2-1, with D perhaps matching TRBD1 (5 bases). V was trimmed by 6 bases and J by 4 bases, leaving 13 bases between them. Germline CDR1 and CDR2: GTSNPN and SVGIG (reference sequence). The CDR3 totals 13 residues. DNA of the CDR3: TGTGCCTGCAGGACAAGTTTATACAATGAGCAGTTCTTC. Its protein is CACRTSLYNEQFF.

The V call is TRBV7-9, the J call TRBJ2-1, with D perhaps TRBD2 (6 bases). Trimming cost V 2 bases and J 7 bases, with 9 bases left between them. The germline V gene encodes CDR1 SEHNR and CDR2 FQNEAQ (reference sequence). The CDR3 is 13 amino acids. CDR3 bases: TGTGCCAGCAGCTTACAGGAGGGGAATGAGCAGTTCTTC. Protein: CASSLQEGNEQFF.

This chain's CDR3 is CASGLGKQGALLADTQYF. CDR3 sequence (DNA): TGTGCTAGTGGTTTGGGCAAACAGGGGGCTCTGTTGGCAGATACGCAGTATTTT. The chain has TRBV12-5 and TRBJ2-3; TRBD1 matches at 9 bases. Germline CDR1 and CDR2: LGHNT and FRNRAP. The length of the CDR3 is 18 residues. V was pared by 1 base and J by 4 bases, with 12 bases of the junction left unmatched.

The CDR3 is CASRRQARGTEAFF. The CDR3 DNA reads as TGTGCCAGTAGGAGACAGGCTAGGGGAACTGAAGCTTTCTTT. The chain carries TRBV19 and TRBJ1-1; D may be TRBD1 (6 bases). V lost 6 bases and J 5 bases, leaving 16 bases between the germline ends. The CDR3 is 14 amino acids. Germline assignment: CDR1 LNHDA and CDR2 SQIVND (reference sequence).

The chain recombines TRBV30 with TRBJ1-5; D perhaps matches TRBD1 (6 bases). The CDR3 spans 15 residues. CDR1 GTSNPN and CDR2 SVGIG come from the germline V gene (reference sequence). Deletions cut 2 bases from V and 2 bases from J, with 13 bases between. In DNA, the CDR3 is TGTGCCTGGAGTATACAGGGTTTGGGCAATCAGCCCCAGCATTTT. This translates into CAWSIQGLGNQPQHF.

The V call is TRBV28, the J call TRBJ2-7; 12 bases agree with TRBD2. CDR1 and CDR2 (germline): MDHEN, SYDVKM. CDR3 size: 17 residues. Germline trimming cut 3 bases from V and 6 bases from J; bases unmatched to any gene: 12. CDR3 coding DNA: TGTGCCAGCAGTTTGCCCCTGTCTAGCGGGGGGGCCAGCGAGCAGTACTTC. It encodes CASSLPLSSGGASEQYF. Combining the CDR3 with reference TRBV28 and TRBJ2-7 gives the whole variable domain DVKVTQSSRYLVKRTGEKVFLECVQDMDHENMFWYRQDPGLGLRLIYFSYDVKMKEKGDIPEGYSVSREKKERFSLILESASTNQTSMYLCASSLPLSSGGASEQYFGPGTRLTVT.

The chain joins TRBV18 to TRBJ1-1; a weak D match, TRBD1 (5 bases). V lost 3 bases, J lost 4 bases, and 12 bases lay in between. The germline gives CDR1 KGHSH, CDR2 LQKENI. The CDR3 totals 14 residues. The CDR3 reads CASSPVATATEAFF. DNA of the CDR3: TGTGCCAGCTCACCGGTCGCGACAGCCACTGAAGCTTTCTTT. Variable domain in full (rest from reference TRBV18 and TRBJ1-1): NAGVMQNPRHLVRRRGQEARLRCSPMKGHSHVYWYRQLPEEGLKFMVYLQKENIIDESGMPKERFSAEFPKEGPSILRIQQVVRGDSAAYFCASSPVATATEAFFGQGTRLTVV.

V gene TRBV11-3 combines with J gene TRBJ2-2, with 10 bases fitting TRBD2. After removal of 2 bases from V and 6 bases from J, the junction contained 3 bases not matched to a gene. The CDR3 has 15 residues. From germline, CDR1 is SGHNT and CDR2 YENEEA. CDR3 DNA sequence: TGTGCCAGCAGCTTAAGCGGGGGGGCCTCCGGGGAGCTGTTTTTT. This gives the protein CASSLSGGASGELFF.

The chain links TRBV25-1 to TRBJ2-1; D gene unclear. Germline V CDR1 and CDR2: MGHDK, SYGVNS. V lost 3 bases and J lost 6, with 15 bases in between. This CDR3 spans 15 amino acids. This CDR3 is CASSEIERVSNEQFF. CDR3 DNA sequence: TGTGCCAGCAGTGAGATTGAGCGAGTATCCAATGAGCAGTTCTTC.

The V call is TRBV28, the J call TRBJ1-1; D is uncertain. This CDR3 has 11 residues. Trimming removed 6 bases at V and 11 bases at J, with 13 bases between. CDR1 MDHEN and CDR2 SYDVKM come from the germline V gene. The CDR3 region is CASRTGRRAFF. DNA for the CDR3: TGTGCCAGCAGGACCGGAAGGCGGGCTTTCTTT.

This clone is a singleton in its sample. This sequence joins TRBV20-1 and TRBJ2-7, with a tentative D call TRBD2 (7 bases). With 3 bases removed from V and 7 bases from J, the gap between germline ends came to 19 bases. Germline values: CDR1 DFQATT, CDR2 SNEGSKA (reference sequence). The CDR3 runs 14 residues. This CDR3 is CSASEAGASGEQYF. The CDR3 coding sequence is TGCAGTGCTAGTGAGGCGGGGGCCTCCGGGGAGCAGTACTTC.

This chain joins TRBV5-1 and TRBJ2-5, with 8 bases aligning to TRBD1. The CDR3 runs 15 residues. CDR1 is SGHRS, CDR2 YFSETQ, per germline. V gave up 0 bases and J gave up 4 bases; unmatched junction bases: 5. The CDR3 is CASSLDQGAIETQYF. The DNA of the CDR3 is TGCGCCAGCAGCTTGGATCAGGGGGCTATAGAGACCCAGTACTTC.

This clone has only one observation. The gene calls are TRBV27 and TRBJ1-6; D is ambiguous. CDR1 is MNHEY, CDR2 SMNVEV, per germline (reference sequence). The CDR3 runs to 14 residues. V lost 0 bases and J 7 bases, leaving 7 bases between the germline ends. The CDR3 spells CASSLSPGNSPLHF. CDR3 nucleotide sequence: TGTGCCAGCAGTTTATCCCCGGGGAATTCACCCCTCCACTTT.

The chain has TRBV30 and TRBJ1-4; D call uncertain. This CDR3 is built from 16 residues. V lost 3 bases to trimming and J lost 0 bases, with 14 bases between them. Germline V CDR1 and CDR2: GTSNPN, SVGIG (reference sequence). The CDR3 DNA is TGTGCCTGGAGGAGATTCAGGCTTGCAACTAATGAAAAACTGTTTTTT. It codes for CAWRRFRLATNEKLFF.

This rearrangement joins TRBV20-1 to TRBJ2-2; the match to TRBD1 covers 9 bases. Germline V gene sequence: CDR1 DFQATT, CDR2 SNEGSKA (reference sequence). The CDR3 runs 15 residues. Trimming at V came to 3 bases and at J to 4 bases, leaving 6 bases not matched to a gene. CDR3 amino acids: CSASKDRGGTGELFF. CDR3 sequence (DNA): TGCAGTGCTAGTAAGGACAGGGGCGGCACCGGGGAGCTGTTTTTT.

This rearrangement joins TRBV24-1 to TRBJ2-1, with TRBD1 matching 7 bases. Germline loops: CDR1 KGHDR, CDR2 SFDVKD. This CDR3 spans 16 amino acids. Unmatched junction bases numbered 9, after V lost 3 bases and J lost 5 bases. The CDR3 bases are TGTGCCACCAGTGATCCGACAGGGTTGAGTGACAATGAGCAGTTCTTC. It translates to CATSDPTGLSDNEQFF.

This clone was picked up a small number of times. The rearrangement joins TRBV6-5 to TRBJ2-1, with 9 bases lining up with TRBD1. Germline V gene lookup returns CDR1 MNHEY and CDR2 SVGAGI. The CDR3 covers 15 residues. The J segment lost 2 bases and the V segment lost 6 bases, leaving 5 bases of the junction unmatched. DNA for the CDR3: TGTGCCAGCAGCGAGGGGACAGGGACCTACAATGAGCAGTTCTTC. Translated: CASSEGTGTYNEQFF.

The V call is TRBV5-1, the J call TRBJ2-2, with 7 bases fitting TRBD1. The CDR3 consists of 15 residues. V dropped 4 bases and J dropped 1; count of bases not matched to a gene: 4. Germline V CDR1 and CDR2: SGHRS, YFSETQ. The CDR3 loop is CASSPGTVNTGELFF. The CDR3 DNA reads TGCGCCAGCAGCCCCGGGACAGTGAACACCGGGGAGCTGTTTTTT.